What follows describes a single TCR beta chain. Its specificity is unknown. Replicate sorted-subset PCRs were loaded with around 0.2 ug DNA, 25,000 to 30,000 T cell genomes. Produced via immunoSEQ multiplex PCR; TCRdb's table is partial and in-frame only. The table lists about 2.4 million clones, approximately 93% of them singletons. These data belong to a study of shared clonotypes between healthy human individuals. Whole-study results and caveats: Read depth was anticipated to influence clonotype sharing among donors. Estimated clonotype richness was generally higher in naive than memory subsets.

Between the trimmed V and J ends, which lost 3 bases and 3 bases, there was a span of 21 bases. This CDR3 spans 18 amino acids. Germline V gene data show CDR1 as MDHEN and CDR2 as SYDVKM. The donors, all of them Caucasian adults, lived in Nashville, Tennessee. The V call is TRBV28, the J call TRBJ1-3; D unclear. The source of this sequence is a man aged 18 to 29 in good health. Some clones in this sample may be carry-over from other donors' samples. Sequencing was carried out using naive CD4+ T cells from PBMCs. Subset: CD45RA+ positively selected. Written as DNA, the CDR3 is TGTGCCAGCAGTTTGTCAGGTCGGCTGCACAGCAGTGGAAACACCATATATTTT. It codes for CASSLSGRLHSSGNTIYF.